This T cell receptor beta chain was profiled in a study of beta chain features in type 1 diabetes. This clone was counted a few times. Germline V gene sequence: CDR1 MDHEN, CDR2 SYDVKM. CDR3 size: 13 residues. The V end lost 2 bases, the J end lost 7 bases, and 11 bases lay between the germline ends. As every portion of the isolated RNA was reverse transcribed, the sequencing read expressed TCRB transcripts. Profiling relied on immunoSEQ multiplex PCR, and the TCRdb table lists in-frame clones only, not all of them. The data contain under 450,000 clones, about 15% of them singletons. The sample was naive CD4+ T cells from blood. The chain joins TRBV28 to TRBJ2-5; D gene uncertain. The receptor was derived from a woman aged 18-30 years in good health. This chain's CDR3 is CASSLPAFGTQYF. Here the CDR3 DNA reads TGTGCCAGCAGTTTACCCGCTTTCGGGACCCAGTACTTC. The full variable domain, rest sourced from reference TRBV28 and TRBJ2-5, is DVKVTQSSRYLVKRTGEKVFLECVQDMDHENMFWYRQDPGLGLRLIYFSYDVKMKEKGDIPEGYSVSREKKERFSLILESASTNQTSMYLCASSLPAFGTQYFGPGTRLLVL.